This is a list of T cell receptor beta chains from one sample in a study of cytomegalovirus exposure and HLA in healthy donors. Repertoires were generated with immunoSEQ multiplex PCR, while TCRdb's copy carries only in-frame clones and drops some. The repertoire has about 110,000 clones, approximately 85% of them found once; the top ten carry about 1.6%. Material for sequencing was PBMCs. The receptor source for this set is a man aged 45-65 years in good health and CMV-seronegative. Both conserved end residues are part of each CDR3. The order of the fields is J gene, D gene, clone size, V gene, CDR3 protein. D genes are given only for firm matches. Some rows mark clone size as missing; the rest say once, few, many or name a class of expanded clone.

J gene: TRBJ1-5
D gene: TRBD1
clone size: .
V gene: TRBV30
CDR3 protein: CAWSSRGRGDQPQHF

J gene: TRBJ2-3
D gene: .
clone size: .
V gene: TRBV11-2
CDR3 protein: CASSLGRGQGRNTQYF

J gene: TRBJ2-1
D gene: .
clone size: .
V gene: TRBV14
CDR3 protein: CASSQEGLSYNEQFF

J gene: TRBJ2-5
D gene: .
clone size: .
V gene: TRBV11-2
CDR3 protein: CASTSTRGSGRETQYF

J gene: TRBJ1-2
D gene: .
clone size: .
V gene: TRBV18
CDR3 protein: CASSQGKDYGYTF

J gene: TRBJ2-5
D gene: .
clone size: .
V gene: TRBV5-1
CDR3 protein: CASSLGQSVETQYF

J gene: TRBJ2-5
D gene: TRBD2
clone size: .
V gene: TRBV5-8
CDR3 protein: CASSFVGLATQETQYF

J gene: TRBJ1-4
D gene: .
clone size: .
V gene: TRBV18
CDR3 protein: CASSPAGTPGGKLFF

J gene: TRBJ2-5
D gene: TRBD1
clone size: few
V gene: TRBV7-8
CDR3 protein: CASLGQSQETQYF

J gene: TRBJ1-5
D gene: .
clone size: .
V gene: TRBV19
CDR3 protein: CASSHDSGNQPQHF

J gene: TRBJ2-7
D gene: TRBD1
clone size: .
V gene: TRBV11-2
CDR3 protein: CASSLLRGRKNEQYF

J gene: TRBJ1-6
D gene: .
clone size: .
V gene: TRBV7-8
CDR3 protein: CASSAQNSPLHF

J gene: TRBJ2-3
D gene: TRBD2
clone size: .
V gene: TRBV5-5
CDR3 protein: CASSLTSGGTDTQYF